The clone carrying this T cell receptor beta chain was counted ten times or more. Trimming at V came to 7 bases and at J to 4 bases, leaving 7 bases not matched to a gene. The CDR3 is made up of 14 amino acids. TCRdb reprocessed the 5' RACE reads with MiXCR, giving one entry per CDR3 protein. The repertoire holds more than 55,000 distinct CDR3 sequences, with roughly 13% as singletons. These data belong to a study of early T cells in non-severe SARS-CoV-2 infection. Input material: whole blood. The sequence was obtained from an adult who was a healthcare worker with PCR-confirmed SARS-CoV-2 infection or an uninfected control (not recorded which). The chain is built from TRBV12-3 or TRBV12-4 and TRBJ2-3; 8 bases match TRBD2. In DNA form, the CDR3 reads TGTGCCAGCACCCTCGGACTAGCCCCAGATACGCAGTATTTT. Amino acid sequence: CASTLGLAPDTQYF.